The sequence of this TCR beta chain was determined in a study of T-cell reconstitution after alpha-beta-depleted transplantation in children. Study-wide findings and caveats: T-cell counts and diversity at one year post-transplant came mainly from newly produced T cells.

This clonotype turned up a few times. Its target is not known. Library preparation (for TCRbeta) was performed with unique molecular identifiers. TCRdb passed the PCR reads through MiXCR, listing each CDR3 protein once. Of approximately 220,000 distinct CDR3 sequences in the sample, roughly a sixth were seen once. CDR3 size: 14 residues. J lost 1 base, V lost 4 bases, and 2 bases had no gene match. Looked up from germline, CDR1 is SGHRS and CDR2 is YFSETQ. The material was PBMCs, mostly from graft donor cells, obtained 360 days after TCRalphabeta/CD19-depleted stem cell transplant. This TCR derives from a male patient under 10 years old who had a stem cell transplant for acute lymphoblastic leukemia, so the T cells may come from the graft donor. V and J are TRBV5-1 and TRBJ1-2; the match to TRBD1 covers 9 bases. CDR3: CASSVDRGNYGYTF. The DNA for the CDR3 is TGCGCCAGCAGCGTGGACAGGGGTAACTATGGCTACACCTTC.